A selection of T cell receptor beta chains follows, all from one sample in a study of blood T cell repertoires in COVID-19. Profiling relied on immunoSEQ multiplex PCR, and the TCRdb table lists in-frame clones only, not all of them. The top ten clones hold 2% to 3% of a sample with over 200,000 clones, around four fifths of them seen once. Material for sequencing was peripheral blood. The receptors were gathered from a woman aged 70-85 years with active or convalescent COVID-19. Both conserved end residues are part of each CDR3. A D gene is named only where the DNA matches it firmly. Size values are once, few and many counts, or a class for expanded clones, and some rows have none.

D gene: TRBD2
clone size: NA
J gene: TRBJ2-6
V gene: TRBV2
CDR3 DNA: TGTGCCAGCAGTAAAACCGGACTAGCGGGAGTACTGGCTGGGGCCAACGTCCTGACTTTC
CDR3 protein: CASSKTGLAGVLAGANVLTF

D gene: NA
clone size: NA
J gene: TRBJ1-2
V gene: TRBV6-5
CDR3 DNA: TGTGCCAGCAGTTCCCTGGCGGGAGGCTACACCTTC
CDR3 protein: CASSSLAGGYTF

D gene: TRBD1
clone size: NA
J gene: TRBJ1-2
V gene: TRBV3-1/TRBV3-2
CDR3 DNA: TGTGCCAGCAGCCAACATGACAGGGTTAGCAGCTATGGCTACACCTTC
CDR3 protein: CASSQHDRVSSYGYTF

D gene: TRBD1
clone size: NA
J gene: TRBJ2-2
V gene: TRBV9
CDR3 DNA: TGTGCCAGCAGCCGTACCGGGACAGGGGGTCACGGGGAGCTGTTTTTT
CDR3 protein: CASSRTGTGGHGELFF

D gene: NA
clone size: NA
J gene: TRBJ2-5
V gene: TRBV12-3/TRBV12-4
CDR3 DNA: TGTGCCAGCAGTTTAGGGGGAGTGGAGACCCAGTACTTC
CDR3 protein: CASSLGGVETQYF

D gene: NA
clone size: NA
J gene: TRBJ2-7
V gene: TRBV19
CDR3 DNA: TGTGCCACCAAGGGGACTCTCGCCTACGAGCAGTACTTC
CDR3 protein: CATKGTLAYEQYF

D gene: NA
clone size: NA
J gene: TRBJ1-1
V gene: TRBV12-3/TRBV12-4
CDR3 DNA: TGTGCCAGCAGTCGACAATTCACTGAAGCTTTCTTT
CDR3 protein: CASSRQFTEAFF

D gene: NA
clone size: NA
J gene: TRBJ2-3
V gene: TRBV2
CDR3 DNA: TGTGCCAGCAGTCTACTAACAGATACGCAGTATTTT
CDR3 protein: CASSLLTDTQYF

D gene: TRBD1
clone size: NA
J gene: TRBJ2-5
V gene: TRBV6-5
CDR3 DNA: TGTGCCAGCAGTTACCTGGGACAGAACCAAGAGACCCAGTACTTC
CDR3 protein: CASSYLGQNQETQYF

D gene: NA
clone size: NA
J gene: TRBJ2-7
V gene: TRBV7-3
CDR3 DNA: TGTGCCAGCAGCCGATACGACTCATCCTACGAGCAGTACTTC
CDR3 protein: CASSRYDSSYEQYF

D gene: NA
clone size: NA
J gene: TRBJ1-1
V gene: TRBV20-1
CDR3 DNA: TGCAGTGGGGGGGACACTGAAGCTTTCTTT
CDR3 protein: CSGGDTEAFF

D gene: NA
clone size: NA
J gene: TRBJ1-2
V gene: TRBV7-9
CDR3 DNA: TGTGCCAGCAGCTTCGAGGGAAACTATGGCTACACCTTC
CDR3 protein: CASSFEGNYGYTF

D gene: NA
clone size: NA
J gene: TRBJ2-7
V gene: TRBV5-4
CDR3 DNA: TGTGCCACCCAGGAGGGGTACGAGCAGTACTTC
CDR3 protein: CATQEGYEQYF

D gene: NA
clone size: NA
J gene: TRBJ1-1
V gene: TRBV10-2
CDR3 DNA: TGCGCCAGCAGTGAGTCGAAAGGGGTGAACACTGAAGCTTTCTTT
CDR3 protein: CASSESKGVNTEAFF

D gene: NA
clone size: few
J gene: TRBJ2-5
V gene: TRBV7-2
CDR3 DNA: TGTGCCAGCAGCCGCGGGGCCAATCAAGAGACCCAGTACTTC
CDR3 protein: CASSRGANQETQYF

D gene: TRBD2
clone size: NA
J gene: TRBJ2-1
V gene: TRBV9
CDR3 DNA: TGTGCCAGCAGCCGGGGACTAGCGACGAATGAGCAGTTCTTC
CDR3 protein: CASSRGLATNEQFF

D gene: TRBD1
clone size: NA
J gene: TRBJ1-5
V gene: TRBV24-1
CDR3 DNA: TGTGCCACCAGTGACCCCGGGACAGGGGGCGGACAGCCCCAGCATTTT
CDR3 protein: CATSDPGTGGGQPQHF

D gene: TRBD1
clone size: NA
J gene: TRBJ2-2
V gene: TRBV18
CDR3 DNA: TGTGCCAGCTCTCGAGCAGGGGGCACCGGGGAGCTGTTTTTT
CDR3 protein: CASSRAGGTGELFF